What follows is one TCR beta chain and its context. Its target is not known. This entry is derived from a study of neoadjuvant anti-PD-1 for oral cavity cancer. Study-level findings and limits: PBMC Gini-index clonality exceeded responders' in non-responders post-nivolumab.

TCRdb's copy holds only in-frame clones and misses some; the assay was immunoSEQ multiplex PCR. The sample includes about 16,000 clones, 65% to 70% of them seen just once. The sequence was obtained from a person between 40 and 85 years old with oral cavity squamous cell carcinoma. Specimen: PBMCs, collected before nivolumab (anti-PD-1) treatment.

The CDR3 DNA sequence: TGTGCCTGGAAGGTACATCTCACAGATACGCAGTATTTT. It encodes CAWKVHLTDTQYF. This chain links TRBV30 with TRBJ2-3; D gene unclear. Germline loops: CDR1 GTSNPN, CDR2 SVGIG (reference sequence). V was trimmed by 4 bases and J by 2 bases, leaving 10 bases between them. CDR3 length equals 13 residues.